The rows below give T cell receptor beta chains drawn from one sample of a study of neurological immune-mediated disorders. One entry per CDR3 protein results from TCRdb running MiXCR on the 5' RACE reads. Altogether 70,000 to 95,000 distinct CDR3 sequences are present, about a sixth being singletons, with the ten largest covering 15%. The specimen sequenced was PBMCs. The receptor set was obtained from a woman aged 40 to 49 in good health. Both conserved end residues are part of each CDR3. Fields, in order: CDR3 protein, CDR3 DNA, clone size, D gene, J gene, V gene. A D gene is named only where the DNA matches it firmly. Clone size appears in some rows only: once, few, many, or a class for an expanded clone.

CDR3aa: CASSVRASGELFF; CDR3nt: TGCGCCAGCAGCGTAAGGGCCAGCGGGGAGCTGTTTTTT; abundance: .; d_gene: .; j_gene: TRBJ2-2; v_gene: TRBV5-1
CDR3aa: CASSYTSGGDPTGELFF; CDR3nt: TGTGCCAGCAGTTACACCTCGGGGGGGGACCCCACCGGGGAGCTGTTTTTT; abundance: many; d_gene: TRBD2; j_gene: TRBJ2-2; v_gene: TRBV6-2/TRBV6-3
CDR3aa: CASTPWGGGPEAFF; CDR3nt: TGTGCCAGCACCCCCTGGGGTGGGGGCCCTGAAGCTTTCTTT; abundance: many; d_gene: .; j_gene: TRBJ1-1; v_gene: TRBV7-2
CDR3aa: CSAREAGEKEETQYF; CDR3nt: TGCAGTGCTAGAGAGGCGGGGGAAAAAGAAGAGACCCAGTACTTC; abundance: many; d_gene: TRBD2; j_gene: TRBJ2-5; v_gene: TRBV20-1
CDR3aa: CASGPGTSGGLGTDTQYF; CDR3nt: TGTGCCAGCGGCCCCGGGACTAGCGGGGGGCTGGGCACAGATACGCAGTATTTT; abundance: .; d_gene: TRBD2; j_gene: TRBJ2-3; v_gene: TRBV7-3
CDR3aa: CSAGGIADTQYF; CDR3nt: TGCAGTGCCGGGGGCATAGCCGATACGCAGTATTTT; abundance: many; d_gene: .; j_gene: TRBJ2-3; v_gene: TRBV20-1
CDR3aa: CASSRGQGMSGYTF; CDR3nt: TGTGCCAGCAGCCGAGGACAGGGAATGAGCGGCTACACCTTC; abundance: few; d_gene: TRBD1; j_gene: TRBJ1-2; v_gene: TRBV6-5
CDR3aa: CSARDKDWSYEQYF; CDR3nt: TGCAGTGCTAGAGATAAGGACTGGAGCTACGAGCAGTACTTC; abundance: many; d_gene: .; j_gene: TRBJ2-7; v_gene: TRBV20-1
CDR3aa: CASRDWSSYNEQFF; CDR3nt: TGCGCCAGCCGAGACTGGAGCTCCTACAATGAGCAGTTCTTC; abundance: many; d_gene: .; j_gene: TRBJ2-1; v_gene: TRBV10-2
CDR3aa: CAISPGQVVPGELFF; CDR3nt: TGTGCCATCAGTCCGGGACAGGTTGTTCCCGGGGAGCTGTTTTTT; abundance: many; d_gene: TRBD1; j_gene: TRBJ2-2; v_gene: TRBV10-3
CDR3aa: CSAPSEGGTEAFF; CDR3nt: TGCAGTGCTCCCTCGGAGGGAGGCACTGAAGCTTTCTTT; abundance: many; d_gene: .; j_gene: TRBJ1-1; v_gene: TRBV20-1
CDR3aa: CSASSGRTAFF; CDR3nt: TGCAGTGCTAGCAGTGGGAGAACAGCTTTCTTT; abundance: many; d_gene: .; j_gene: TRBJ1-1; v_gene: TRBV20-1
CDR3aa: CSAREGQAYGYTF; CDR3nt: TGCAGTGCTAGGGAAGGACAGGCCTATGGCTACACCTTC; abundance: many; d_gene: TRBD1; j_gene: TRBJ1-2; v_gene: TRBV20-1
CDR3aa: CASQDRQAGELFF; CDR3nt: TGTGCCAGCCAGGACAGGCAGGCCGGGGAGCTGTTTTTT; abundance: many; d_gene: TRBD1; j_gene: TRBJ2-2; v_gene: TRBV6-2/TRBV6-3
CDR3aa: CASSSIASSTEQYF; CDR3nt: TGTGCCAGCAGCTCTATCGCGAGTAGTACCGAGCAGTACTTC; abundance: many; d_gene: .; j_gene: TRBJ2-7; v_gene: TRBV7-2
CDR3aa: CASSLGRYTEAFF; CDR3nt: TGTGCCAGCAGCTTAGGAAGGTACACTGAAGCTTTCTTT; abundance: many; d_gene: .; j_gene: TRBJ1-1; v_gene: TRBV7-2
CDR3aa: CASSLDGRRDQPQHF; CDR3nt: TGCGCCAGCAGCTTGGACGGCAGGAGGGATCAGCCCCAGCATTTT; abundance: many; d_gene: .; j_gene: TRBJ1-5; v_gene: TRBV5-1
CDR3aa: CASSLISGGAQETQYF; CDR3nt: TGCGCCAGCAGCTTGATCAGCGGGGGGGCCCAAGAGACCCAGTACTTC; abundance: many; d_gene: TRBD2; j_gene: TRBJ2-5; v_gene: TRBV5-1
CDR3aa: CATSDWQGPDTQYF; CDR3nt: TGTGCCACCAGTGATTGGCAGGGCCCAGATACGCAGTATTTT; abundance: many; d_gene: .; j_gene: TRBJ2-3; v_gene: TRBV24-1
CDR3aa: CASSLQGMGYGYTF; CDR3nt: TGCGCCAGCAGCTTGCAGGGGATGGGCTATGGCTACACCTTC; abundance: many; d_gene: .; j_gene: TRBJ1-2; v_gene: TRBV5-1
CDR3aa: CASSQTGTSLETQYF; CDR3nt: TGCGCCAGCAGCCAAACTGGGACTAGCTTAGAGACCCAGTACTTC; abundance: many; d_gene: TRBD2; j_gene: TRBJ2-5; v_gene: TRBV4-1
CDR3aa: CASTRTFNTEAFF; CDR3nt: TGTGCCAGCACGCGGACCTTCAACACTGAAGCTTTCTTT; abundance: many; d_gene: .; j_gene: TRBJ1-1; v_gene: TRBV7-2
CDR3aa: CASSDSSGGANEQFF; CDR3nt: TGTGCCAGCAGTGACTCAAGCGGGGGGGCCAATGAGCAGTTCTTC; abundance: .; d_gene: TRBD2; j_gene: TRBJ2-1; v_gene: TRBV6-4
CDR3aa: CASSLDRDYNEQFF; CDR3nt: TGCGCCAGCAGCTTGGACAGGGACTACAATGAGCAGTTCTTC; abundance: many; d_gene: .; j_gene: TRBJ2-1; v_gene: TRBV5-1
CDR3aa: CASSQRGPDTEAFF; CDR3nt: TGTGCCAGCAGCCAAAGAGGGCCCGACACTGAAGCTTTCTTT; abundance: many; d_gene: .; j_gene: TRBJ1-1; v_gene: TRBV6-6
CDR3aa: CAISDQDRATGELFF; CDR3nt: TGTGCCATCAGTGACCAGGACAGGGCGACCGGGGAGCTGTTTTTT; abundance: few; d_gene: TRBD1; j_gene: TRBJ2-2; v_gene: TRBV10-3
CDR3aa: CASSPRGADSPLHF; CDR3nt: TGTGCCAGCAGCCCCCGGGGCGCGGATTCACCCCTCCACTTT; abundance: many; d_gene: .; j_gene: TRBJ1-6; v_gene: TRBV9
CDR3aa: CASSSPSLRTGGWDTQYF; CDR3nt: TGTGCCAGCAGCTCACCCTCACTGAGGACAGGGGGCTGGGATACGCAGTATTTT; abundance: many; d_gene: TRBD1; j_gene: TRBJ2-3; v_gene: TRBV7-2
CDR3aa: CASSPRGGGPREQFF; CDR3nt: TGTGCCAGCAGCCCTCGAGGAGGGGGGCCTCGTGAGCAGTTCTTC; abundance: .; d_gene: .; j_gene: TRBJ2-1; v_gene: TRBV7-9
CDR3aa: CASSLGEKLFF; CDR3nt: TGTGCCAGCAGTTTAGGTGAAAAACTGTTTTTT; abundance: many; d_gene: .; j_gene: TRBJ1-4; v_gene: TRBV28
CDR3aa: CASSDASGGVLNEQFF; CDR3nt: TGTGCCAGCAGCGACGCTAGCGGGGGGGTTTTGAATGAGCAGTTCTTC; abundance: many; d_gene: TRBD2; j_gene: TRBJ2-1; v_gene: TRBV9
CDR3aa: CASSLASTGELFF; CDR3nt: TGTGCCAGCAGCTTAGCTAGTACCGGGGAGCTGTTTTTT; abundance: .; d_gene: .; j_gene: TRBJ2-2; v_gene: TRBV11-3
CDR3aa: CASSENRGGYGYTF; CDR3nt: TGTGCCAGCAGTGAGAACAGGGGCGGCTATGGCTACACCTTC; abundance: many; d_gene: TRBD1; j_gene: TRBJ1-2; v_gene: TRBV2
CDR3aa: CASLQASIINPQHF; CDR3nt: TGTGCCAGTTTACAGGCGTCTATAATCAACCCCCAGCATTTT; abundance: many; d_gene: .; j_gene: TRBJ1-5; v_gene: TRBV28
CDR3aa: CASSLAYGETQYF; CDR3nt: TGTGCCAGCAGCTTAGCGTACGGGGAGACCCAGTACTTC; abundance: many; d_gene: .; j_gene: TRBJ2-5; v_gene: TRBV7-2
CDR3aa: CSAPARKGGGEQFF; CDR3nt: TGCAGTGCCCCGGCTCGAAAAGGGGGGGGTGAGCAGTTCTTC; abundance: many; d_gene: .; j_gene: TRBJ2-1; v_gene: TRBV20-1
CDR3aa: CAWDGQRGTQYF; CDR3nt: TGTGCCTGGGATGGACAGCGGGGGACCCAGTACTTC; abundance: .; d_gene: .; j_gene: TRBJ2-5; v_gene: TRBV30
CDR3aa: CSASLFSGGIDTQYF; CDR3nt: TGCAGTGCTAGTCTTTTCAGCGGGGGAATCGATACGCAGTATTTT; abundance: many; d_gene: TRBD2; j_gene: TRBJ2-3; v_gene: TRBV20-1
CDR3aa: CASSQATTGSGQPQHF; CDR3nt: TGTGCCAGCAGCCAAGCGACGACAGGGAGTGGTCAGCCCCAGCATTTT; abundance: .; d_gene: TRBD1; j_gene: TRBJ1-5; v_gene: TRBV4-2
CDR3aa: CASSYGVGTALGTEAFF; CDR3nt: TGTGCCAGCAGTTACGGAGTCGGGACAGCCCTTGGGACTGAAGCTTTCTTT; abundance: many; d_gene: TRBD1; j_gene: TRBJ1-1; v_gene: TRBV6-2/TRBV6-3
CDR3aa: CASSLPSTGELFF; CDR3nt: TGTGCCAGCAGCCTCCCCTCCACCGGGGAGCTGTTTTTT; abundance: many; d_gene: .; j_gene: TRBJ2-2; v_gene: TRBV7-3
CDR3aa: CSVVHRVADTQYF; CDR3nt: TGCAGCGTTGTCCACAGGGTCGCAGATACGCAGTATTTT; abundance: many; d_gene: .; j_gene: TRBJ2-3; v_gene: TRBV29-1
CDR3aa: CASSETSRQETQYF; CDR3nt: TGTGCCAGCAGTGAGACGTCCCGGCAAGAGACCCAGTACTTC; abundance: many; d_gene: .; j_gene: TRBJ2-5; v_gene: TRBV6-1
CDR3aa: CSARAVEGQGNGAFF; CDR3nt: TGCAGTGCTAGAGCCGTAGAGGGACAGGGGAATGGAGCTTTCTTT; abundance: many; d_gene: TRBD1; j_gene: TRBJ1-1; v_gene: TRBV20-1
CDR3aa: CASSSNPRPSYGYTF; CDR3nt: TGTGCCAGCAGCTCAAACCCCCGCCCGTCATATGGCTACACCTTC; abundance: many; d_gene: .; j_gene: TRBJ1-2; v_gene: TRBV7-2
CDR3aa: CSATQGLAGNTIYF; CDR3nt: TGCAGTGCTACACAGGGGTTGGCTGGAAACACCATATATTTT; abundance: many; d_gene: TRBD1; j_gene: TRBJ1-3; v_gene: TRBV20-1
CDR3aa: CASRYNTDTQYF; CDR3nt: TGTGCCAGCAGGTATAACACAGATACGCAGTATTTT; abundance: .; d_gene: .; j_gene: TRBJ2-3; v_gene: TRBV7-3
CDR3aa: CASTDGGEETQYF; CDR3nt: TGTGCCAGCACCGACGGGGGAGAGGAGACCCAGTACTTC; abundance: many; d_gene: .; j_gene: TRBJ2-5; v_gene: TRBV6-2/TRBV6-3
CDR3aa: CSARRLPGQGSYEQYF; CDR3nt: TGCAGTGCTAGACGCCTCCCGGGACAGGGCTCCTACGAGCAGTACTTC; abundance: many; d_gene: TRBD1; j_gene: TRBJ2-7; v_gene: TRBV20-1
CDR3aa: CASRQIQAYGYTF; CDR3nt: TGTGCCAGCAGACAAATCCAGGCCTATGGCTACACCTTC; abundance: .; d_gene: .; j_gene: TRBJ1-2; v_gene: TRBV3-1
CDR3aa: CASSSTVVEQYF; CDR3nt: TGTGCCAGCAGCTCGACTGTAGTCGAGCAGTACTTC; abundance: .; d_gene: .; j_gene: TRBJ2-7; v_gene: TRBV7-2